This T cell receptor (beta chain) was observed in a study of shared clonotypes between healthy human individuals. Study information: The donors, a couple of women and a few men, were aged 18 to 49.

TCRdb keeps only in-frame clones here, not all; method: immunoSEQ multiplex PCR. The sample carries about 2.5 million clones, about nine tenths recorded once. V was clipped by 1 base and J by 1 base, with 4 bases between them. In germline, CDR1 is MDHEN, CDR2 SYDVKM. The CDR3 has 13 amino acids. To note about this clone: Its antigen remains unidentified. Other DNA sequences within the sample encode an identical CDR3.

Whole-study results and caveats: In general, naive subsets displayed greater estimated richness than memory subsets did.

The chain joins TRBV28 to TRBJ1-2; D remains ambiguous. Sequenced material: naive CD4+ T cells from PBMCs. The subset: CD45RA+ positively selected. This clonotype was obtained from a man between 18 and 29 years old in good health. Some clones in this sample may be carry-over from other donors' samples. The CDR3 loop reads CASSLSLNYGYTF. The CDR3 DNA reads TGTGCCAGCAGTTTATCGCTTAACTATGGCTACACCTTC.